This TCR beta chain was captured by sequencing in a study of cytomegalovirus exposure and HLA in healthy donors. The CDR3 totals 17 residues. Trimming removed 4 bases at V and 0 bases at J, with 21 bases between. Germline assignment: CDR1 GTSNPN and CDR2 SVGIG (reference sequence). Amplification used 60 Vbeta primers and 13 Jbeta primers. Assay: immunoSEQ multiplex PCR; the TCRdb copy retains only in-frame clones and omits some. The sample lists about 140,000 clones, roughly 80% occurring once. Study-wide findings and caveats: Most TCR sequences were uncommon, yet certain public TCRs appeared in many donors. Later on, an analysis tied over 15,000 TCR beta sequences to HLA alleles at 0.05 false discovery rate. Prior analysis indicated that the majority of TCR beta V segments exhibited productivity approximately 90% or approximately 30% of the time.

About this clone: Antigen: not known.

Nominally healthy donors provided the samples, though records likely missed some immune exposures. The chain combines TRBV30 with TRBJ1-1; D gene ambiguous. The sequenced sample was PBMCs. The TCR was taken from a man aged 18 to 29 in good health and CMV-seronegative. For the CDR3, the DNA is TGTGCCTGGATCCGCCCGAGGAGGGATATTATGAACACTGAAGCTTTCTTT. This codes for CAWIRPRRDIMNTEAFF.